This entry lists 7 T cell receptor beta chains sequenced from one sample in a study of shared clonotypes between healthy human individuals. Repertoires were generated with immunoSEQ multiplex PCR, while TCRdb's copy carries only in-frame clones and drops some. The data show about 820,000 clones, with roughly 92% seen just once and around 24% held by the top ten. Naivety among CD8 cells was defined by CD45RO negativity and positive CCR7 selection, thereby excluding terminally differentiated effector memory CD45RA+ cells. The sample taken for sequencing was naive CD8+ T cells sorted from blood. All receptors derive from a man younger than 40 in good health.

In this sample, this clone turned up once. The chain is built from TRBV7-9 and TRBJ2-1, with TRBD2 matching over 7 bases. V lost 5 bases to trimming and J lost 0 bases; unmatched junction nucleotides: 7. The CDR3 consists of 16 residues. CDR1 SEHNR and CDR2 FQNEAQ come from the germline V gene (reference sequence). The CDR3 spells CASSGRGGGSYNEQFF. In DNA, the CDR3 is TGTGCCAGCAGCGGTCGAGGCGGGGGCTCCTACAATGAGCAGTTCTTC.

This clone showed up just once. This sequence joins TRBV29-1 and TRBJ1-1; D may be TRBD1 (6 bases). Trimming shortened V by 6 bases and J by 2 bases, and 19 bases separated the two germline ends. The V gene's germline CDR1 is SQVTM and CDR2 ANQGSEA. CDR3 length: 15 residues. CDR3 nucleotide sequence: TGCAGCGTGGTAACAGGGTATTGGGGCAACACTGAAGCTTTCTTT. Translating gives CSVVTGYWGNTEAFF.

This chain connects TRBV5-4 to TRBJ1-1; tentative D call: TRBD1 (5 bases). CDR3 size: 12 residues. The V and J ends lost 6 bases and 4 bases respectively, with 10 bases between them. Germline V gene sequence: CDR1 SGHNT, CDR2 YYREEE (reference sequence). CDR3 amino acids: CASTDGGTEAFF. The DNA for the CDR3 is TGTGCCAGCACCGACGGGGGCACTGAAGCTTTCTTT.

The chain uses TRBV7-9 and TRBJ1-1; D gene uncertain. Germline CDR1 is SEHNR and CDR2 is FQNEAQ (reference sequence). This CDR3 contains 17 residues. Trimming took 5 bases from V and 4 from J, leaving 23 bases between them. In nucleotides, the CDR3 is TGTGCCAGCAGCCGCCCAAATACAGTGCTGGAGGGCACTGAAGCTTTCTTT. Its protein is CASSRPNTVLEGTEAFF.

V usage is TRBV5-6 and J usage is TRBJ2-7, with a weak D call TRBD1 (6 bases). In germline, CDR1 is SGHDT, CDR2 YYEEEE. V was clipped by 1 base and J by 5 bases, with 13 bases between them. The CDR3 is 14 amino acids. CDR3 nucleotides: TGTGCCAGCAGCTTGCCGGGACACAACGACGAGCAGTACTTC. It encodes CASSLPGHNDEQYF. Variable domain in full (rest from reference TRBV5-6 and TRBJ2-7): DAGVTQSPTHLIKTRGQQVTLRCSPKSGHDTVSWYQQALGQGPQFIFQYYEEEERQRGNFPDRFSGHQFPNYSSELNVNALLLGDSALYLCASSLPGHNDEQYFGPGTRLTVT.

With respect to this clone: The same CDR3 also results from other DNA sequences found in this sample. The CDR3 coding sequence is TGTGCCAGCAGCTTAAGCCCTTCCTACGAGCAGTACTTC. Protein sequence: CASSLSPSYEQYF. The V call is TRBV7-3, the J call TRBJ2-7; D is unclear. The V and J ends lost 1 base and 1 base respectively, with 5 bases between them. Germline V lookup: CDR1 SGHTA, CDR2 FQGTGA. The CDR3 runs to 13 residues.

The V gene is TRBV5-1, the J gene TRBJ2-2, with TRBD2 as a possible D gene (6 bases). V lost 3 bases to trimming and J lost 0 bases, with 15 bases between them. Per germline, CDR1 SGHRS and CDR2 YFSETQ. The CDR3 sequence is 17 residues long. The CDR3 is CASSYGGRIANTGELFF. As DNA, the CDR3 is TGCGCCAGCAGCTACGGGGGACGGATCGCGAACACCGGGGAGCTGTTTTTT.